The entry below describes one T cell receptor beta chain. Its antigen is unidentified. The data stem from a study of T cell responses to AZD1222 COVID-19 vaccine. Study findings and constraints: Repertoires in all cases were sampled only once the peak T cell response had passed. Clonal diversity may have been underestimated, and the donors were mostly white British, with more females than males. Vaccine-associated CD4 TCRs ranged over spike, dominating at 160-218 and 743-854.

CDR1 and CDR2 (germline): SGDLS, YYNGEE. The length of the CDR3 is 14 residues. The V gene lost 4 bases and the J gene lost 7 bases, with 14 bases spanning the gap. TCRdb's copy holds only in-frame clones and misses some; the assay was immunoSEQ multiplex PCR. The table shows just over 20,000 clones, with 65% to 90% occurring only once. The chain links TRBV9 to TRBJ2-2, with D tentatively TRBD1 or TRBD2 (6 bases each). This clonotype was sampled from an adult in good health. The specimen comprised peripheral blood, sampled on day 0 of AZD1222 vaccination. CDR3 in DNA: TGTGCCAGCAGCTGGAGGGGGAATAACGGGGAGCTGTTTTTT. Protein product: CASSWRGNNGELFF.